Presented here are 11 T cell receptor beta chains from one specimen sequenced in a study of blood T cell repertoires in COVID-19. Data came from immunoSEQ multiplex PCR; TCRdb stores just in-frame clones and leaves some out. The sample holds approximately 230,000 clones; around 88% are singletons and the top ten take 5.7%. Sequencing was done on a sample of peripheral blood. These receptors were collected from a man at least 80 years old with acute or convalescent COVID-19.

This clone was counted between two and nine times. The chain joins TRBV19 to TRBJ2-4, with a possible D match to TRBD1 (5 bases). This CDR3 is built from 13 residues. CDR1 and CDR2 (germline): LNHDA, SQIVND (reference sequence). V was pared by 7 bases and J by 4 bases, with 11 bases between. CDR3 sequence reads: CASILGRKNIQYF. CDR3 DNA sequence: TGTGCCAGTATCTTGGGGCGGAAAAACATTCAGTACTTC.

The chain links TRBV2 to TRBJ1-1; D is possibly TRBD1 (5 bases). CDR3 length: 14 amino acids. Trimming stripped 6 bases from V and 7 bases from J, with 18 bases between. Germline lookup yields CDR1 SNHLY and CDR2 FYNNEI. The DNA of the CDR3 is TGTGCCAGCAGACCAATGGGGGGAGGGAGTGAAGCTTTCTTT. Encoded protein: CASRPMGGGSEAFF.

This chain links TRBV19 with TRBJ2-3; 9 bases fit TRBD2. This CDR3 is built from 16 residues. Germline CDR1 LNHDA, CDR2 SQIVND (reference sequence). With 4 bases clipped from V and 3 bases from J, the junction kept 8 bases outside the gene matches. In nucleotides, the CDR3 is TGTGCCAGTAGTAAACTCTCGGGACTAGCAACAGATACGCAGTATTTT. It specifies CASSKLSGLATDTQYF.

This clone was counted only a few times. V usage is TRBV6-5 and J usage is TRBJ2-1, with TRBD1 matching 8 bases. With 6 bases clipped from V and 3 bases from J, the junction kept 7 bases outside the gene matches. CDR1 and CDR2 (germline): MNHEY, SVGAGI. The CDR3 covers 15 residues. The CDR3 loop is CASRETGAGYNEQFF. CDR3 DNA: TGTGCCAGCAGGGAGACAGGGGCGGGCTACAATGAGCAGTTCTTC.

This clone was recorded only once. The V gene is TRBV3-1 (or the pseudogene TRBV3-2), the J gene TRBJ2-1, with D hard to call. Per germline, CDR1 LGHDT and CDR2 YNNKEL (reference sequence). The CDR3 has 18 amino acids. Trimming removed 3 bases from V and 0 bases from J, with 18 bases in between. Here the CDR3 DNA reads TGTGCCAGCAGCCACGATCCCGTTTGGTCCAGCTCCTACAATGAGCAGTTCTTC. Its protein product is CASSHDPVWSSSYNEQFF.

V and J are TRBV6-5 and TRBJ2-2; D may be TRBD2 (7 bases). V dropped 11 bases and J dropped 0 bases, with 16 bases sitting between them. The CDR3 consists of 15 residues. Germline values: CDR1 MNHEY, CDR2 SVGAGI. The CDR3 DNA is TGTGCCGCGTCCCGGGGGGCTACGAACACCGGGGAGCTGTTTTTT. Translated: CAASRGATNTGELFF.

This chain links TRBV10-3 with TRBJ2-7, with 11 bases aligning to TRBD1. The CDR3 loop spans 15 amino acids. With V trimmed by 0 bases and J by 7 bases, 5 bases remained unmatched. CDR1 ENHRY and CDR2 SYGVKD come from the germline V gene. This CDR3 is CAISESGQGVGEQYF. In DNA form, the CDR3 reads TGTGCCATCAGTGAGTCGGGACAGGGGGTGGGTGAGCAGTACTTC.

The CDR3 nucleotides are TGTGCCAGCAGCCACGGGACAGGGGGTGGCCAAGAGACCCAGTACTTC. Its translation: CASSHGTGGGQETQYF. The chain recombines TRBV7-8 with TRBJ2-5, with 11 bases fitting TRBD1. The CDR3 covers 16 residues. Germline CDR1 and CDR2: SGHVS and FQNEAQ. V trimming: 5 bases; J trimming: 1 base; junction bases outside the gene matches: 6.

This clone was counted a single time. The rearrangement links TRBV2 to TRBJ2-5, with 13 positions matching TRBD2. Germline V gene sequence: CDR1 SNHLY, CDR2 FYNNEI. The V and J ends lost 6 bases and 4 bases, in that order; junction bases with no gene match: 5. The CDR3 is 15 residues long. The CDR3 here is CASREGLAGLETQYF. CDR3 bases: TGTGCCAGCAGGGAGGGACTAGCGGGATTAGAGACCCAGTACTTC.

V is TRBV5-6 and J is TRBJ1-5; D gene unclear. In germline, CDR1 is SGHDT, CDR2 YYEEEE. The CDR3 consists of 15 residues. The germline V and J ends were trimmed by 4 bases and 6 bases, with 17 bases remaining between them. This CDR3 reads CASSKTWEVGQPQHF. CDR3 coding DNA: TGTGCCAGCAGCAAAACCTGGGAGGTCGGTCAGCCCCAGCATTTT.

The rearrangement uses TRBV10-3 and TRBJ2-7; TRBD2 is a possible D gene (6 bases). Germline V gene sequence: CDR1 ENHRY, CDR2 SYGVKD. The CDR3 length is 13 residues. V lost 2 bases, J lost 5 bases, and 10 bases lay in between. CDR3 in DNA: TGTGCCATCAGTGAGGCGGGGACTCACGAGCAGTACTTC. Translation: CAISEAGTHEQYF.